The clone carrying this T cell receptor beta chain has just a few counts. The antigen remains unidentified. The data originate from a study of graft-versus-host responses after intestinal transplantation. Trimming removed 4 bases from V and 8 bases from J; junction bases left unmatched: 1. The CDR3 is 12 amino acids. The germline CDR1 and CDR2 sequences are SGHDT and YYEEEE. Assay: immunoSEQ multiplex PCR; the TCRdb copy retains only in-frame clones and omits some. The sample gives fewer than 150,000 clones, more than 90% of which show up once; roughly 0.15% is in the top ten. The rearrangement links TRBV5-6 to TRBJ1-4, with 8 bases matching TRBD1. The specimen comprised unstimulated CD4+ T cells sorted from spleen or lymph node cells, sampled before intestinal transplant. This receptor was obtained from a human donor who received an intestinal transplant. The CDR3 sequence is CASSRTGEKLFF. The CDR3 DNA is TGTGCCAGCAGCCGGACAGGGGAAAAACTGTTTTTT. Full variable domain (outside the CDR3, taken from reference TRBV5-6 and TRBJ1-4): DAGVTQSPTHLIKTRGQQVTLRCSPKSGHDTVSWYQQALGQGPQFIFQYYEEEERQRGNFPDRFSGHQFPNYSSELNVNALLLGDSALYLCASSRTGEKLFFGSGTQLSVL.